Shown below are 21 T cell receptor beta chains from a single sample sequenced in a study of chemoradiotherapy in HPV16-positive cancers. Here immunoSEQ multiplex PCR was the method, and the copy in TCRdb shows in-frame clones only, minus some. In the table there are fewer than 30,000 clones, approximately 93% of which are singletons. The sample was gathered from a patient who underwent chemoradiotherapy. Receptors were obtained from a human donor with HPV-associated anogenital cancer.

CDR3 DNA: TGTGCCAGTAGTATAGGCCCGGGAGTAGACTACGAGCAGTACTTC. It yields the protein CASSIGPGVDYEQYF. The chain combines TRBV19 with TRBJ2-7; D is perhaps TRBD2 (6 bases). The CDR3 extends over 15 amino acids. Trimming removed 1 base at V and 3 bases at J, with 13 bases between. Per the germline V gene, CDR1 is LNHDA and CDR2 is SQIVND (reference sequence).

The chain combines TRBV7-2 with TRBJ1-1; D perhaps matches TRBD1 (6 bases). From germline, CDR1 is SGHTA and CDR2 FQGNSA. Between the trimmed V and J ends, which lost 1 base and 5 bases, there was a span of 14 bases. The CDR3 runs 15 residues. The CDR3 DNA reads TGTGCCAGCAGCTTAGATTGGCAGGGGAGGACTGAAGCTTTCTTT. It yields the protein CASSLDWQGRTEAFF.

This chain uses TRBV28 with TRBJ1-3; D not certain. The germline V and J ends were trimmed by 4 bases and 3 bases, with 13 bases remaining between them. The CDR3 has 15 amino acids. The germline V gene has CDR1 MDHEN and CDR2 SYDVKM. The CDR3 protein is CASSSQLLYGNTIYF. DNA of the CDR3: TGTGCCAGCAGTTCGCAGCTCTTATATGGAAACACCATATATTTT.

V and J are TRBV7-9 and TRBJ2-2; the match to TRBD1 covers 10 bases. Germline V lookup: CDR1 SEHNR, CDR2 FQNEAQ (reference sequence). With V trimmed by 4 bases and J by 4 bases, 0 bases remained unmatched. The CDR3 covers 14 residues. DNA for the CDR3: TGTGCCAGCAGCTGGACAGGGGGCACCGGGGAGCTGTTTTTT. Translated, it gives CASSWTGGTGELFF.

The V gene is TRBV2, the J gene TRBJ2-3; 14 bases are a match to TRBD2. CDR1 is SNHLY and CDR2 is FYNNEI in the germline V gene. The V and J ends lost 6 bases and 4 bases, in that order; junction bases with no gene match: 3. The CDR3 consists of 15 residues. This CDR3 is CASRGTSGSPDTQYF. CDR3 nucleotides: TGTGCCAGCAGGGGGACTAGCGGGAGTCCAGATACGCAGTATTTT.

This chain joins TRBV5-4 and TRBJ2-7; 7 bases fit TRBD1. The CDR3 runs to 14 residues. CDR1 is SGHNT, CDR2 YYREEE, per germline (reference sequence). V was pared by 7 bases and J by 3 bases, with 10 bases of the junction left unmatched. The CDR3 DNA follows: TGTGCCAGCCCCTCGAGGGGGCTCCGCTACGAGCAGTACTTC. Protein: CASPSRGLRYEQYF. Variable domain in full (rest from reference TRBV5-4 and TRBJ2-7): ETGVTQSPTHLIKTRGQQVTLRCSSQSGHNTVSWYQQALGQGPQFIFQYYREEENGRGNFPPRFSGLQFPNYSSELNVNALELDDSALYLCASPSRGLRYEQYFGPGTRLTVT.

The rearrangement links TRBV7-8 to TRBJ2-7; D uncertain. The CDR3 sequence is 17 residues long. Deletions cut 0 bases from V and 1 base from J, with 16 bases between. Germline loops: CDR1 SGHVS, CDR2 FQNEAQ. CDR3 sequence (DNA): TGTGCCAGCAGCTTAGCGAATGGGTTTTTGCCTTCCTACGAGCAGTACTTC. This gives the protein CASSLANGFLPSYEQYF.

The CDR3 DNA reads as TGCGCCAGCAGCTTGGGGGCTAGCGCTATCACAGATACGCAGTATTTT. The encoded protein is CASSLGASAITDTQYF. The chain uses TRBV5-1 and TRBJ2-3; perhaps TRBD2 as D (6 bases). This CDR3 contains 16 residues. Germline V lookup: CDR1 SGHRS, CDR2 YFSETQ. Trimming cost V 0 bases and J 2 bases, with 13 bases left between them.

The V and J genes are TRBV19 and TRBJ1-1; TRBD1 agrees at 7 bases. Trimming at V came to 3 bases and at J to 1 base, leaving 2 bases not matched to a gene. This CDR3 has 14 amino acids. CDR1 LNHDA and CDR2 SQIVND come from the germline V gene (reference sequence). Here the CDR3 reads CASSIGTANTEAFF. The CDR3 coding sequence is TGTGCCAGTAGTATTGGGACAGCGAACACTGAAGCTTTCTTT.

V and J are TRBV5-1 and TRBJ1-2; D may be TRBD1 (5 bases). The germline gives CDR1 SGHRS, CDR2 YFSETQ. V was shortened by 4 bases and J by 4 bases, with 8 bases between the two germline ends. The CDR3 has 12 amino acids. The CDR3: CASSPDSYGYTF. In DNA, the CDR3 is TGCGCCAGCAGCCCCGACAGCTATGGCTACACCTTC. The complete variable domain, with remaining parts taken from reference TRBV5-1 and TRBJ1-2, reads KAGVTQTPRYLIKTRGQQVTLSCSPISGHRSVSWYQQTPGQGLQFLFEYFSETQRNKGNFPGRFSGRQFSNSRSEMNVSTLELGDSALYLCASSPDSYGYTFGSGTRLTVV.

This chain connects TRBV7-2 to TRBJ2-6; 7 bases line up with TRBD2. Trimming at V came to 7 bases and at J to 1 base, leaving 4 bases not matched to a gene. Germline V lookup: CDR1 SGHTA, CDR2 FQGNSA. This CDR3 is 15 amino acids long. The CDR3 spells CASTPGGSGANVLTF. For the CDR3, the DNA is TGTGCCAGCACCCCCGGGGGGTCTGGGGCCAACGTCCTGACTTTC. The full variable domain, rest sourced from reference TRBV7-2 and TRBJ2-6, is GAGVSQSPSNKVTEKGKDVELRCDPISGHTALYWYRQSLGQGLEFLIYFQGNSAPDKSGLPSDRFSAERTGGSVSTLTIQRTQQEDSAVYLCASTPGGSGANVLTFGAGSRLTVL.

The chain couples TRBV7-2 to TRBJ2-3; 11 nucleotides match TRBD2. The CDR3 spans 15 residues. From germline, CDR1 is SGHTA and CDR2 FQGNSA. The trim removed 5 bases at V and 4 bases at J, leaving 5 bases unmatched. CDR3 coding DNA: TGTGCCAGCAGCCTAACTAGCGGGAGACCAGATACGCAGTATTTT. Amino acids: CASSLTSGRPDTQYF.

This chain links TRBV7-2 with TRBJ1-2, with D possibly TRBD1 on 6 matching bases. V was shortened by 5 bases and J by 6 bases, with 16 bases between the two germline ends. Germline CDR1 is SGHTA and CDR2 is FQGNSA. The CDR3 consists of 14 residues. The CDR3 DNA sequence: TGTGCCAGCAGCCCACAACAGGGTAGGAATGGCTACACCTTC. Amino acids: CASSPQQGRNGYTF.

This sequence joins TRBV6-1 and TRBJ1-4, with TRBD1 matching 9 bases. Unmatched junction bases numbered 14, after V lost 1 base and J lost 8 bases. This CDR3 is built from 18 residues. Germline CDR1 and CDR2: MNHNS and SASEGT. The CDR3 nucleotides read TGTGCCAGCAGTGAAGAAAGACAGGGGGTAATATTGAGGGAAAAACTGTTTTTT. Encoded protein: CASSEERQGVILREKLFF.

The V and J genes are TRBV19 and TRBJ2-2, with 9 bases that match TRBD2. The V gene's germline CDR1 is LNHDA and CDR2 SQIVND (reference sequence). Germline trimming cut 6 bases from V and 0 bases from J; bases unmatched to any gene: 11. The CDR3 is 18 residues long. For the CDR3, the DNA is TGTGCCAGTAGGTACCCGTTTAGCGGGAGCCCGAACACCGGGGAGCTGTTTTTT. Amino acids: CASRYPFSGSPNTGELFF.

The chain carries TRBV5-1 and TRBJ1-3, with D perhaps matching TRBD1 (5 bases). V was clipped by 2 bases and J by 0 bases, with 15 bases between them. The V gene's germline CDR1 is SGHRS and CDR2 YFSETQ. The CDR3 contains 17 residues. The CDR3 nucleotides read TGCGCCAGCAGCTTTCATGCAGGGACGGGCTCTGGAAACACCATATATTTT. It encodes CASSFHAGTGSGNTIYF.

CDR3 amino acids: CATLRSPGEEKLFF. CDR3 in DNA: TGTGCCACCCTTCGCAGTCCAGGGGAAGAAAAACTGTTTTTT. V gene TRBV28 combines with J gene TRBJ1-4, with a tentative D call TRBD1 (6 bases). Germline CDR1 and CDR2: MDHEN and SYDVKM. The CDR3 contains 14 residues. V was clipped by 10 bases and J by 8 bases, with 20 bases between them.

The chain links TRBV27 to TRBJ2-1; 13 positions agree with TRBD2. Germline CDR1 MNHEY, CDR2 SMNVEV (reference sequence). The CDR3 is made up of 18 amino acids. The junction had 8 bases not matched to a gene; V was cut back by 5 bases and J by 1 base. CDR3 sequence: CASSSRWTSGSSYNEQFF. DNA for the CDR3: TGTGCCAGCAGTAGCCGGTGGACTAGCGGGAGTTCCTACAATGAGCAGTTCTTC.

This clone was picked up one time. The chain carries TRBV11-2 and TRBJ2-2; no definite D call. This CDR3 has 16 amino acids. Germline CDR1 is SGHAT and CDR2 is FQNNGV. Trimming stripped 0 bases from V and 5 bases from J, with 13 bases between. The CDR3 sequence: CASSLEPSLLTGELFF. The CDR3 region has the DNA TGTGCCAGCAGCTTAGAACCTTCGTTGTTAACCGGGGAGCTGTTTTTT.

This sequence joins TRBV6-1 and TRBJ2-5, with D possibly being TRBD1 (5 bases). Germline loops: CDR1 MNHNS, CDR2 SASEGT. Deletions cut 4 bases from V and 0 bases from J, with 6 bases between. The CDR3 runs 13 residues. DNA of the CDR3: TGTGCCAGCAGTGGACAGTACCAAGAGACCCAGTACTTC. Protein sequence: CASSGQYQETQYF.

The chain links TRBV6-1 to TRBJ1-2, with TRBD1 matching 9 bases. The length of the CDR3 is 15 residues. J was trimmed by 4 bases and V by 1 base; bases with no gene match: 4. Germline V gives CDR1 MNHNS, CDR2 SASEGT. DNA of the CDR3: TGTGCCAGCAGTGAAGGTGGACAGGGGTCCTATGGCTACACCTTC. This sequence encodes CASSEGGQGSYGYTF.